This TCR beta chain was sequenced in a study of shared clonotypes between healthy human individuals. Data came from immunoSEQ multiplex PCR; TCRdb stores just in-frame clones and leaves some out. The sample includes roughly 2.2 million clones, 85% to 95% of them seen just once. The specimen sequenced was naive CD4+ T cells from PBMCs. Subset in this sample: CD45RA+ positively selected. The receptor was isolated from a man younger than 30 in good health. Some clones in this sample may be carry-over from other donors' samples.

In nucleotides, the CDR3 is TGTGCCAGTAGTATGGTAGGGACGGGAATGAACACTGAAGCTTTCTTT. It codes for CASSMVGTGMNTEAFF. The chain has TRBV19 and TRBJ1-1; D may be TRBD1 (5 bases). The CDR3 consists of 16 residues. Deletions cut 3 bases from V and 0 bases from J, with 14 bases between. CDR1 is LNHDA and CDR2 is SQIVND in the germline V gene (reference sequence).